What follows is one T cell receptor beta chain and its context. No antigen is known for it. With the read ending 3 residues before the CDR3 end, the germline J gene is used to fill in that end. The CDR3 spans 13 residues. Trimming took off 6 bases at V and 3 bases at J, with 12 bases between the two ends. Per the germline V gene, CDR1 is SGHAT and CDR2 is FQNNGV. The repertoire was sequenced with immunoSEQ multiplex PCR; TCRdb's copy has only in-frame clones and lacks some. The specimen's table records under 45,000 clones. This entry is derived from a study of T cells in women clearing cervical HPV infection. Overall study: Cases were women with histologically confirmed HPV16-related CIN3 or worse, including a couple of invasive cancers. With HLA typing for only a few women, HLA confounding remains possible. General study points: CIN3+ cases had significantly higher TCR richness than controls; evenness did not differ.

Material for sequencing was blood buffy coat. The rearrangement uses TRBV11-2 and TRBJ2-7; D is perhaps TRBD1 (5 bases). The clonotype originates from a woman between 18 and 69 years old with a cervical HPV16 infection that either progressed to CIN3+ or cleared (not recorded which). CDR3 amino acids: CASSSDTVYEQYF. CDR3 bases read: TGTGCCAGCAGTTCGGACACGGTCTACGAG.